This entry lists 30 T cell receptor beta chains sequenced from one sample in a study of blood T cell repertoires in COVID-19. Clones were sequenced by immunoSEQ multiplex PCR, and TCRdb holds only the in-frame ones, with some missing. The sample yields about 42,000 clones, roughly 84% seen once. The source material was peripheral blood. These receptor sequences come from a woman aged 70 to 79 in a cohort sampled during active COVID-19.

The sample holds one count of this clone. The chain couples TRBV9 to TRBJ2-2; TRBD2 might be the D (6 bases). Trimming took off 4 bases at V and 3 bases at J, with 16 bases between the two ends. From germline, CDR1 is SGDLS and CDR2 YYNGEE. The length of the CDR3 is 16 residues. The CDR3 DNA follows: TGTGCCAGCAGCCCCCACGGCGGGACGGACACCGGGGAGCTGTTTTTT. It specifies CASSPHGGTDTGELFF.

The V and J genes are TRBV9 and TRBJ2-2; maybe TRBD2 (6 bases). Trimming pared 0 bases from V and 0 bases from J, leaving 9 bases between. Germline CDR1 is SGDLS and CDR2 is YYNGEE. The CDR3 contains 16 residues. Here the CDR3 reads CASSVAPGANTGELFF. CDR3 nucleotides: TGTGCCAGCAGCGTAGCTCCGGGGGCGAACACCGGGGAGCTGTTTTTT.

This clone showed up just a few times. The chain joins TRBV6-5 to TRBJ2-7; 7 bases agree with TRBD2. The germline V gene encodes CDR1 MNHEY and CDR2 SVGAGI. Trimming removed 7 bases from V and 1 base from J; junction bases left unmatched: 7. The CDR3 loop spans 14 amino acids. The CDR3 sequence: CASTRAGASYEQYF. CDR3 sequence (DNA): TGTGCCAGCACACGGGCGGGAGCGTCCTACGAGCAGTACTTC.

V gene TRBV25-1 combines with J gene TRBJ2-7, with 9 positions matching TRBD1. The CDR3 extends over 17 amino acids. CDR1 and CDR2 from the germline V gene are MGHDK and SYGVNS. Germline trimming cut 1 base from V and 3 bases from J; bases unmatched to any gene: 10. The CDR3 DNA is TGTGCCAGCAGTGAATTGGCCACGGGACAGGGTGGCTACGAGCAGTACTTC. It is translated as CASSELATGQGGYEQYF.

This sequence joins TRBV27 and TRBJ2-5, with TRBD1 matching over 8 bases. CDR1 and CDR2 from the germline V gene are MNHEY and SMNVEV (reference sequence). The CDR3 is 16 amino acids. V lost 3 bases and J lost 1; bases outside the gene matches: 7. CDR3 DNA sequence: TGTGCCAGCAGTTTTGGACAGGGAGACCTCCAAGAGACCCAGTACTTC. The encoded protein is CASSFGQGDLQETQYF.

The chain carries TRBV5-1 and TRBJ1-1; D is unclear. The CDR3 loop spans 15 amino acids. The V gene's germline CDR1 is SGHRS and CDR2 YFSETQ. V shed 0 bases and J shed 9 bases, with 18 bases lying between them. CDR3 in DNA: TGCGCCAGCAGCTTGGCCCCGATTCTGGGGAGTCAAGCTTTCTTT. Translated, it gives CASSLAPILGSQAFF.

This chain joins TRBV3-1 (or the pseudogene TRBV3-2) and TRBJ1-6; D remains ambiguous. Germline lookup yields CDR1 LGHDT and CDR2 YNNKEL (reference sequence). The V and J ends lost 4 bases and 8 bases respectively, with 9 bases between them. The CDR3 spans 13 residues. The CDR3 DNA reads TGTGCCAGCAGCCTTACTAGGGATTCACCCCTCCACTTT. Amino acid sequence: CASSLTRDSPLHF.

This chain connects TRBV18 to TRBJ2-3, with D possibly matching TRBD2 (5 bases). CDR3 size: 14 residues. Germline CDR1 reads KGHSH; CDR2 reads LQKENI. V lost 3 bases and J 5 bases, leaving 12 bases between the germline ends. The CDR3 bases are TGTGCCAGCTCACCGGACGGAGGCGGAGATACGCAGTATTTT. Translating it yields CASSPDGGGDTQYF.

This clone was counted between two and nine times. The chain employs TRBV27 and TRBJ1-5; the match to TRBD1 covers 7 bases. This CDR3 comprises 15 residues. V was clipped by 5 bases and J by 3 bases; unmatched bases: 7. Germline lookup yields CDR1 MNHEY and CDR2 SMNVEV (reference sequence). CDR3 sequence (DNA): TGTGCCAGCAGTGGGGGGACAGAGAACAATCAGCCCCAGCATTTT. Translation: CASSGGTENNQPQHF.

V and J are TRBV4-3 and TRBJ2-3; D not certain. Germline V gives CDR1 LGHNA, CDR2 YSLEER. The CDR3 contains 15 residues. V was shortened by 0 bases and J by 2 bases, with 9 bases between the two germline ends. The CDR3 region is CASSQEPRVTDTQYF. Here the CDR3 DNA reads TGCGCCAGCAGCCAAGAGCCGAGAGTCACAGATACGCAGTATTTT.

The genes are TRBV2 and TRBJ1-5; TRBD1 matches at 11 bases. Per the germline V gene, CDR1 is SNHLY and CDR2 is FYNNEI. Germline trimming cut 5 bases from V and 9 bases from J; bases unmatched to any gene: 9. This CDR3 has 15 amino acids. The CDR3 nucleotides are TGTGCCAGCAGTTTGGGACAGGGGGAACGCTGGCCCCAGCATTTT. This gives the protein CASSLGQGERWPQHF.

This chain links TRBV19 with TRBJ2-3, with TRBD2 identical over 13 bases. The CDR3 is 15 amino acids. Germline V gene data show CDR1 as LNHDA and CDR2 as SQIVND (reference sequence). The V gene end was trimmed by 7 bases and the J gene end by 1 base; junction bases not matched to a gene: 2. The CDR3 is CASTGLAGGTDTQYF. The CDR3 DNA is TGTGCCAGTACCGGACTAGCGGGAGGCACAGATACGCAGTATTTT.

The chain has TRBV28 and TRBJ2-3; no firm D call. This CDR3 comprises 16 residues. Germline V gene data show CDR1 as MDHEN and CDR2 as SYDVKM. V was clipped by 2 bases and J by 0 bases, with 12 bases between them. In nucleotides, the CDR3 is TGTGCCAGCAGTTTAAATGTCGGTACTAGCACAGATACGCAGTATTTT. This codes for CASSLNVGTSTDTQYF. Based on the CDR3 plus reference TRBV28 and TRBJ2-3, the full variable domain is DVKVTQSSRYLVKRTGEKVFLECVQDMDHENMFWYRQDPGLGLRLIYFSYDVKMKEKGDIPEGYSVSREKKERFSLILESASTNQTSMYLCASSLNVGTSTDTQYFGPGTRLTVL.

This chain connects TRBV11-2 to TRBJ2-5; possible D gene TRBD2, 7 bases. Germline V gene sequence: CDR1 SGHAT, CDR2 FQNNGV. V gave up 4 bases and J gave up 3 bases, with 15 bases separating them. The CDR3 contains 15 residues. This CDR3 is CASSSWGGTKETQYF. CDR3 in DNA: TGTGCCAGCAGCTCGTGGGGGGGGACAAAAGAGACCCAGTACTTC.

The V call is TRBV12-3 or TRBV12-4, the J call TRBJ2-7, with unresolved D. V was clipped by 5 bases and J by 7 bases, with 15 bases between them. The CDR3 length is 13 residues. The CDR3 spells CASSPSILFEQYF. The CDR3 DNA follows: TGTGCCAGCAGTCCCTCTATCCTGTTTGAGCAGTACTTC.

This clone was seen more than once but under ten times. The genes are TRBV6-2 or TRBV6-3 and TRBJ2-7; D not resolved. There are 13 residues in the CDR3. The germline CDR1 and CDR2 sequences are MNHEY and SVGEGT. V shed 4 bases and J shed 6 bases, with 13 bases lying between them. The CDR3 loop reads CASSSLKLLEQYF. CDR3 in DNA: TGTGCCAGCAGTTCCTTAAAGCTTCTCGAGCAGTACTTC.

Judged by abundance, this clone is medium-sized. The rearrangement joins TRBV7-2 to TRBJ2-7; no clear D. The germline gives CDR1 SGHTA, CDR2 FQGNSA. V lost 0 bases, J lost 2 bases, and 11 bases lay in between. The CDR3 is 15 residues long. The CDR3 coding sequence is TGTGCCAGCAGCTTAGCGGGTAGCCGCGCCTACGAGCAGTACTTC. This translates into CASSLAGSRAYEQYF.

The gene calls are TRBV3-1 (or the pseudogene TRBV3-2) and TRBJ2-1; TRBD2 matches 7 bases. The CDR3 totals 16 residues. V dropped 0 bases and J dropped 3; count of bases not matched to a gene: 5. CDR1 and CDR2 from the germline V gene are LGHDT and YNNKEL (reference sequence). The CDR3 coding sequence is TGTGCCAGCAGCCAAGACGGCGGGAGAGGCTACAATGAGCAGTTCTTC. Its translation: CASSQDGGRGYNEQFF.

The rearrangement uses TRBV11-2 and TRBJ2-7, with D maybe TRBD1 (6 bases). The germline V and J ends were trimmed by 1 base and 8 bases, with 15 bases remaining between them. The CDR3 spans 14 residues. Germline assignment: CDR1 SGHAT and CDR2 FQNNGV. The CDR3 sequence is CASSLAPQGSQQYF. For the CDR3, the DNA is TGTGCCAGCAGCTTAGCGCCCCAGGGGAGCCAGCAGTACTTC. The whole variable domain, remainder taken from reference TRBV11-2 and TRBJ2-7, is EAGVAQSPRYKIIEKRQSVAFWCNPISGHATLYWYQQILGQGPKLLIQFQNNGVVDDSQLPKDRFSAERLKGVDSTLKIQPAKLEDSAVYLCASSLAPQGSQQYFGPGTRLTVT.

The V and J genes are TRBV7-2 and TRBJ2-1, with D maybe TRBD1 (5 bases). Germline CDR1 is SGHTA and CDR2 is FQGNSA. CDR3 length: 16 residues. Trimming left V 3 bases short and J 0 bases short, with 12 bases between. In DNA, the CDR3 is TGTGCCAGCAGCTTGAGCAGGGCCCTCTCCTACAATGAGCAGTTCTTC. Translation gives CASSLSRALSYNEQFF.

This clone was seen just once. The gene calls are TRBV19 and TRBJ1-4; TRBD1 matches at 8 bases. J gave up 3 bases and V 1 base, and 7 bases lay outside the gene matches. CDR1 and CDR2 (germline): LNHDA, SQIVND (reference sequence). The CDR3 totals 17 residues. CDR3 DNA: TGTGCCAGTAGTATAGCCAGGGGGCTTTCTTCTAATGAAAAACTGTTTTTT. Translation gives CASSIARGLSSNEKLFF. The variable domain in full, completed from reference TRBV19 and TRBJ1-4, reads DGGITQSPKYLFRKEGQNVTLSCEQNLNHDAMYWYRQDPGQGLRLIYYSQIVNDFQKGDIAEGYSVSREKKESFPLTVTSAQKNPTAFYLCASSIARGLSSNEKLFFGSGTQLSVL.

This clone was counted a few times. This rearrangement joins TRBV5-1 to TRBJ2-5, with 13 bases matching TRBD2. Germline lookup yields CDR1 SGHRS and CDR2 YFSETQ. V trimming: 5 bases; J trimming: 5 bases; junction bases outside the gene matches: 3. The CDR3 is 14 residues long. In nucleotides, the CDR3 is TGCGCCAGCAGACTAGCGGGAGGGTCTGAGACCCAGTACTTC. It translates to CASRLAGGSETQYF.

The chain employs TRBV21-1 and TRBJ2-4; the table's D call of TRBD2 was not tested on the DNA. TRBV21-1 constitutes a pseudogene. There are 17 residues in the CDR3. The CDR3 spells CASSKIRERLAKNIQYF. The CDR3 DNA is TGTGCCAGCAGCAAAATCCGGGAAAGATTAGCCAAAAACATTCAGTACTTC.

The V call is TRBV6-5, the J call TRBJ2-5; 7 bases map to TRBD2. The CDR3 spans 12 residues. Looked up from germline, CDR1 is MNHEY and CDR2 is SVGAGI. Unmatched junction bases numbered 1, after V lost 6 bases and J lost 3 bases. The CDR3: CASRTSEETQYF. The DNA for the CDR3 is TGTGCCAGCAGAACTAGCGAAGAGACCCAGTACTTC.

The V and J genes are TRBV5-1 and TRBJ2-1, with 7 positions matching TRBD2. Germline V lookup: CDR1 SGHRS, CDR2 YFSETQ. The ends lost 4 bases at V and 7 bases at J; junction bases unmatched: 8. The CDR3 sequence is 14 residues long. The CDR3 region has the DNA TGCGCCAGCAGCCCCTCGAAGCGGGAAAATGAGCAGTTCTTC. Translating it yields CASSPSKRENEQFF.

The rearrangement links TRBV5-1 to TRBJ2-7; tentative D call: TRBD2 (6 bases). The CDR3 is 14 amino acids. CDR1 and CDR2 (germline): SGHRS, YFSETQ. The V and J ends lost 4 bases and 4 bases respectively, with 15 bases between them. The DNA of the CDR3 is TGCGCCAGCAGCAGGGCCGGGAGTCCGTACGAGCAGTACTTC. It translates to CASSRAGSPYEQYF.

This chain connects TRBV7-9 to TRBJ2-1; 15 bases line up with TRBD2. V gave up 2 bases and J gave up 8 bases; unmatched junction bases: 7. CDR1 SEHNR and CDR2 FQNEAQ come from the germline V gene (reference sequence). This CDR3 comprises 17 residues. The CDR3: CASSLRTSGRAVYEQFF. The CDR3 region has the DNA TGTGCCAGCAGCTTAAGGACTAGCGGGAGGGCTGTCTATGAGCAGTTCTTC.

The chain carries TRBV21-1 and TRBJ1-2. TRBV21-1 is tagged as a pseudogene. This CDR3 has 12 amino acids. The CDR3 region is CASSKMSYGYTF. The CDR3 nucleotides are TGTGCCAGCAGCAAAATGAGCTATGGCTACACCTTC.

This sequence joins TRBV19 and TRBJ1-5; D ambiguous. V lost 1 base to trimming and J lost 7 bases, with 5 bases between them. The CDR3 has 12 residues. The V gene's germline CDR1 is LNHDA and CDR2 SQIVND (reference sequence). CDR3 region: CASSIGGQPQHF. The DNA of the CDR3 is TGTGCCAGTAGTATAGGAGGACAGCCCCAGCATTTT.

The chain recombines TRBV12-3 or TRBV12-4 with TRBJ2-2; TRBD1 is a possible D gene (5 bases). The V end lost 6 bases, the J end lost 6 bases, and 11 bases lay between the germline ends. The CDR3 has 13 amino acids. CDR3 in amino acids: CASRLRGAGELFF. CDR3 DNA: TGTGCCAGCAGGCTTAGGGGTGCCGGGGAGCTGTTTTTT.